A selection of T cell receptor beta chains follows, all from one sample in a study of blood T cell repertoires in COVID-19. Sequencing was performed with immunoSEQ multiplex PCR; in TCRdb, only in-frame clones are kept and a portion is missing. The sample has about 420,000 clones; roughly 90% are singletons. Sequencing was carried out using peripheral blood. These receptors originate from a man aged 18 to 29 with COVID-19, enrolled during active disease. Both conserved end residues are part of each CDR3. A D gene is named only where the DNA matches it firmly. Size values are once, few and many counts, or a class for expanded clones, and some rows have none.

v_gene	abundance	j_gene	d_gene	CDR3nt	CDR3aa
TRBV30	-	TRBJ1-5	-	TGTGCCTGGAGTGTTTCGGGTAGCAATCAGCCCCAGCATTTT	CAWSVSGSNQPQHF
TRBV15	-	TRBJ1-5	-	TGTGCCACCAGCCAGGGGAGTCTTAGCAATCAGCCCCAGCATTTT	CATSQGSLSNQPQHF
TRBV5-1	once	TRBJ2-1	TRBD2	TGCGCCAGCAGCTTTGCGGGGGGCGCCTACAATGAGCAGTTCTTC	CASSFAGGAYNEQFF
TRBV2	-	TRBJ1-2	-	TGTGCCAGCATCAGGACAGCCTACGGCTACACCTTC	CASIRTAYGYTF
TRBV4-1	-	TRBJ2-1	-	TGCGCCAGCAGCCAAGATTCCGCCGGAGCGGCCCCCCAACAATCTGAGCAGTTCTTC	CASSQDSAGAAPQQSEQFF
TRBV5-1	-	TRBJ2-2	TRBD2	TGCGCCAGCAGCGTTCCTGCCATGCGGGGGGCCGGCACCGGGGAGCTGTTTTTT	CASSVPAMRGAGTGELFF
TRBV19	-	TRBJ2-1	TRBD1	TGTGCCAGTAGTATAGGGGACAGGGGGCTGAATGAGCAGTTCTTC	CASSIGDRGLNEQFF
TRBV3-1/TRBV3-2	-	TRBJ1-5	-	TGTGCCAGCAGCCAAGATGGTGCCAGTCAGCCCCAGCATTTT	CASSQDGASQPQHF
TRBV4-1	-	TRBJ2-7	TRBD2	TGCGCCAGCAGCAGAGGACTAGCGGACATCCAGTACTTC	CASSRGLADIQYF
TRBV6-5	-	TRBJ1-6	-	TGTGCCAGCAGTTTCCGGGGTAATAGCCCTGAATCACCCCTCCACTTT	CASSFRGNSPESPLHF
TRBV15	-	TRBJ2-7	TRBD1	TGTGCCACCAGCACCCTAAGGGGGCGCAGCTCCTACGAGCAGTACTTC	CATSTLRGRSSYEQYF
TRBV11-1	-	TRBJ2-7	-	TGTGCCAGCAGCTTTACAGGTCTCTACGAGCAGTACTTC	CASSFTGLYEQYF
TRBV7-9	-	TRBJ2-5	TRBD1	TGTGCCAGCAGCTTAGGCCCTCTAGGGGGCGTAGAGACCCAGTACTTC	CASSLGPLGGVETQYF
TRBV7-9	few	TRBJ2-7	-	TGTGCCAGCAGCCCGCTAGCTCTCTACGAGCAGTACTTC	CASSPLALYEQYF